The 26 T cell receptor beta chains reported below all come from one sample, sequenced in a study of CD8 T cells in ankylosing spondylitis. The study, taken as a whole, reports: A TCR beta motif made of fewer than ten highly homologous variants seemed typical of ankylosing spondylitis blood.

Which antigens these TCRs recognize remains unknown. TCRdb ran MiXCR on the 5' RACE reads and lists one entry per CDR3 protein. The table records 700,000 to 850,000 distinct CDR3 sequences, 12% of them present only once. Sequenced sample: blood, either unsorted or a sorted T cell fraction (not recorded which). The receptor source for this set is a male donor with ankylosing spondylitis.

This clonotype showed up many times. The rearrangement uses TRBV12-3 or TRBV12-4 and TRBJ2-3; 8 bases are a match to TRBD2. The CDR3 spans 16 residues. V dropped 6 bases and J dropped 5; count of bases not matched to a gene: 13. CDR3 sequence reads: CASSLYWRGEVDTQYF. CDR3 DNA sequence: TGTGCCAGCAGCCTCTATTGGCGGGGGGAGGTAGATACGCAGTATTTT.

This clonotype appeared many times. The V and J genes are TRBV20-1 and TRBJ1-1; D gene ambiguous. The V end lost 0 bases, the J end lost 4 bases, and 12 bases lay between the germline ends. This CDR3 has 14 residues. CDR1 is DFQATT, CDR2 SNEGSKA, per germline (reference sequence). The CDR3 nucleotides are TGCAGTGCTAGAGATCCCCGGACCGGCACTGAAGCTTTCTTT. Its protein is CSARDPRTGTEAFF.

The V call is TRBV9, the J call TRBJ1-2, with unresolved D. Germline V CDR1 and CDR2: SGDLS, YYNGEE. CDR3 length: 12 amino acids. V was trimmed by 2 bases and J by 5 bases, leaving 7 bases between them. CDR3: CASSVEAYGYTF. CDR3 in DNA: TGTGCCAGCAGCGTCGAGGCATATGGCTACACCTTC.

This clonotype was found many times. The chain couples TRBV19 to TRBJ2-7, with D perhaps assigned TRBD1 or TRBD2 (5 bases each). Germline V gene data show CDR1 as LNHDA and CDR2 as SQIVND (reference sequence). Trimming shortened V by 3 bases and J by 5 bases, and 14 bases separated the two germline ends. This CDR3 has 14 residues. The CDR3 is CASSIRGDPHEQYF. The CDR3 DNA reads TGTGCCAGTAGTATCCGAGGGGATCCCCACGAGCAGTACTTC.

V gene TRBV7-2 combines with J gene TRBJ1-5, with TRBD1 matching 8 bases. Per the germline V gene, CDR1 is SGHTA and CDR2 is FQGNSA. CDR3 length: 17 residues. V lost 8 bases and J lost 2; bases outside the gene matches: 14. The CDR3: CASPSSDRVEGNQPQHF. The DNA for the CDR3 is TGTGCCAGCCCTTCCTCGGACAGGGTGGAAGGCAATCAGCCCCAGCATTTT.

This clonotype was observed a handful of times. The rearrangement links TRBV7-9 to TRBJ2-3; D unclear. The germline CDR1 and CDR2 sequences are SEHNR and FQNEAQ (reference sequence). This CDR3 has 12 amino acids. V was shortened by 3 bases and J by 3 bases, with 4 bases between the two germline ends. CDR3 protein: CASSFKTDTQYF. For the CDR3, the DNA is TGTGCCAGCAGCTTCAAAACAGATACGCAGTATTTT.

The gene calls are TRBV4-3 and TRBJ1-4, with D possibly matching TRBD1 (5 bases). Germline CDR1 reads LGHNA; CDR2 reads YSLEER. Trimming took 3 bases from V and 7 from J, leaving 21 bases between them. This CDR3 region has 17 residues. The CDR3 DNA reads TGCGCCAGCAGCCACACGTACCTCAGGGTTACGGTTGAAAAACTGTTTTTT. Protein product: CASSHTYLRVTVEKLFF.

This clonotype was seen ten or more times. The chain joins TRBV5-1 to TRBJ2-1; D call uncertain. Germline loops: CDR1 SGHRS, CDR2 YFSETQ. The CDR3 consists of 15 residues. The V gene lost 2 bases and the J gene lost 1 base, with 10 bases spanning the gap. This CDR3 reads CASSFYRRSYNEQFF. CDR3 nucleotide sequence: TGCGCCAGCAGCTTCTATCGTCGGTCCTACAATGAGCAGTTCTTC.

The CDR3 loop reads CASSVAGYPEETQYF. The CDR3 DNA is TGTGCCAGCAGCGTAGCTGGCTACCCAGAAGAGACCCAGTACTTC. This chain joins TRBV9 and TRBJ2-5; no firm D call. The CDR3 consists of 15 residues. CDR1 is SGDLS, CDR2 YYNGEE, per germline. Trimming took off 0 bases at V and 3 bases at J, with 12 bases between the two ends.

This clonotype was seen only a few times. This chain uses TRBV6-2 or TRBV6-3 with TRBJ2-7; maybe TRBD1 (6 bases). Germline assignment: CDR1 MNHEY and CDR2 SVGEGT. Trimming removed 2 bases from V and 4 bases from J, with 18 bases in between. This CDR3 spans 16 amino acids. The CDR3 bases are TGTGCCAGCAGTTACCCTCACCCCAAGACAGGTTACGAGCAGTACTTC. Its translation is CASSYPHPKTGYEQYF.

This clonotype has just a few counts. The chain uses TRBV4-3 and TRBJ2-2; D perhaps matches TRBD1 (6 bases). Germline V CDR1 and CDR2: LGHNA, YSLEER. Trimming left V 0 bases short and J 6 bases short, with 11 bases between. The length of the CDR3 is 15 residues. The CDR3 sequence is CASSQETAGAGELFF. The CDR3 nucleotides are TGCGCCAGCAGCCAAGAAACGGCAGGGGCCGGGGAGCTGTTTTTT.

This clonotype appeared once. The rearrangement uses TRBV5-1 and TRBJ2-7; D gene unclear. Per germline, CDR1 SGHRS and CDR2 YFSETQ. The CDR3 length is 15 residues. With 6 bases removed from V and 9 bases from J, the gap between germline ends came to 25 bases. CDR3 nucleotide sequence: TGCGCCAGCAAAATGGGTTCGGGTAGAGCCTACACGCAGTACTTC. Translating gives CASKMGSGRAYTQYF.

V and J are TRBV20-1 and TRBJ1-6; possibly TRBD1 for D (6 bases). V was cut by 6 bases and J by 10 bases, with 19 bases left in between. The CDR3 contains 14 residues. Germline V gene sequence: CDR1 DFQATT, CDR2 SNEGSKA (reference sequence). For the CDR3, the DNA is TGCAGTGCCAGTATACAGGGTTTGGAATCACCCCTCCACTTT. It encodes CSASIQGLESPLHF.

Turning to this clonotype: A junction end diverges from the germline sequence, so it may reflect a read error. The chain combines TRBV3-1 with TRBJ2-3; TRBD1 is a possible D gene (5 bases). Looked up from germline, CDR1 is LGHDT and CDR2 is YNNKEL (reference sequence). The CDR3 totals 13 residues. CDR3 in amino acids: CATCQQGTYTQYF. CDR3 DNA sequence: TGTGCCACCTGCCAGCAGGGCACATATACGCAGTATTTT.

This clonotype was counted only a few times. The chain joins TRBV20-1 to TRBJ1-5, with D possibly being TRBD1 (5 bases). This CDR3 contains 13 residues. Germline lookup yields CDR1 DFQATT and CDR2 SNEGSKA (reference sequence). Trimming cost V 6 bases and J 6 bases, with 15 bases left between them. The CDR3 protein is CSAWGGKAQPQHF. The DNA of the CDR3 is TGCAGTGCATGGGGGGGGAAGGCTCAGCCCCAGCATTTT.

This chain connects TRBV20-1 to TRBJ1-2; possibly TRBD1 for D (5 bases). Trimming stripped 6 bases from V and 7 bases from J, with 18 bases between. Germline V gene sequence: CDR1 DFQATT, CDR2 SNEGSKA (reference sequence). The CDR3 spans 13 residues. CDR3 amino acids: CSAGAGVYLGYTF. In DNA form, the CDR3 reads TGCAGTGCCGGAGCGGGGGTTTATCTTGGCTACACCTTC.

This clonotype has at least ten counts. The chain combines TRBV5-4 with TRBJ1-1; D gene unclear. The CDR3 runs 14 residues. The V gene's germline CDR1 is SGHNT and CDR2 YYREEE (reference sequence). V shed 1 base and J shed 0 bases, with 7 bases lying between them. CDR3 loop: CASSLYSLNTEAFF. DNA for the CDR3: TGTGCCAGCAGCTTGTACAGCCTGAACACTGAAGCTTTCTTT.

The chain links TRBV4-2 to TRBJ2-1; D unresolved. This CDR3 is 13 amino acids long. The V end lost 3 bases, the J end lost 4 bases, and 7 bases lay between the germline ends. Germline lookup yields CDR1 LGHNA and CDR2 YNFKEQ. CDR3 protein: CASSHPGYNEQFF. CDR3 bases: TGTGCCAGCAGCCATCCCGGGTACAATGAGCAGTTCTTC.

The V and J genes are TRBV27 and TRBJ2-1; possibly TRBD2 for D (6 bases). CDR1 is MNHEY, CDR2 SMNVEV, per germline (reference sequence). Trimming took 6 bases from V and 9 from J, leaving 24 bases between them. The CDR3 is 16 residues long. The CDR3 region is CASSFGPGLAILEQFF. The CDR3 DNA is TGTGCCAGCAGCTTCGGTCCGGGACTCGCAATCCTTGAGCAGTTCTTC.

The rearrangement joins TRBV5-1 to TRBJ2-7; 10 nucleotides line up with TRBD2. The CDR3 has 14 residues. Germline CDR1 and CDR2: SGHRS and YFSETQ. Trimming at V came to 1 base and at J to 12 bases, leaving 10 bases not matched to a gene. CDR3 loop: CASSLTGTSELRYF. For the CDR3, the DNA is TGCGCCAGCAGCTTGACAGGGACTAGCGAACTACGGTACTTC.

This clonotype came up a few times. The chain uses TRBV11-1 and TRBJ1-1; the match to TRBD1 covers 8 bases. With 5 bases clipped from V and 3 bases from J, the junction kept 5 bases outside the gene matches. Germline-derived CDR1 and CDR2 are SGHAT and FQDESV (reference sequence). The CDR3 runs 14 residues. CDR3 bases: TGTGCCAGCAGCCCGGGACAGGTATACACTGAAGCTTTCTTT. Translating gives CASSPGQVYTEAFF.

DNA of the CDR3: TGCAGTGCTAGAGGCCCCCGACAGCGGGAGACCCAGTACTTC. Its protein product is CSARGPRQRETQYF. The J gene is TRBJ2-5, the V gene TRBV20-1; D possibly matches TRBD1 or TRBD2 (5 bases each). From germline, CDR1 is DFQATT and CDR2 SNEGSKA (reference sequence). CDR3 length: 14 residues. Trimming cost V 1 base and J 5 bases, with 14 bases left between them.

This clonotype was recorded a few times. J is TRBJ2-2 and V is TRBV10-3, with 7 bases matching TRBD1. This CDR3 spans 16 amino acids. V shed 7 bases and J 8 bases; nucleotides not matched to a gene: 16. Per germline, CDR1 ENHRY and CDR2 SYGVKD. CDR3 protein: CAITPSVAGGEGELFF. CDR3 bases: TGTGCCATCACCCCCTCGGTGGCAGGGGGTGAAGGGGAGCTGTTTTTT.

This chain joins TRBV4-2 and TRBJ2-7; D remains unclear. The V gene's germline CDR1 is LGHNA and CDR2 YNFKEQ. V gave up 0 bases and J gave up 6 bases, with 12 bases separating them. The CDR3 length is 14 residues. The CDR3, as DNA: TGTGCCAGCAGCCAAGAGGCCTACTCAAGCGAGCAGTACTTC. This gives the protein CASSQEAYSSEQYF.

The chain is built from TRBV5-5 and TRBJ2-1, with 10 positions matching TRBD2. Trimming took 4 bases from V and 1 from J; bases not matched to a gene: 8. The CDR3 is 17 amino acids. CDR1 and CDR2 from the germline V gene are SGHKS and YYEKEE (reference sequence). CDR3 protein: CASSTSGTSVSYNEQFF. The DNA of the CDR3 is TGTGCCAGCAGCACCTCCGGGACTAGCGTTTCCTACAATGAGCAGTTCTTC. Full variable domain (rest looked up from reference TRBV5-5 and TRBJ2-1): DAGVTQSPTHLIKTRGQQVTLRCSPISGHKSVSWYQQVLGQGPQFIFQYYEKEERGRGNFPDRFSARQFPNYSSELNVNALLLGDSALYLCASSTSGTSVSYNEQFFGPGTRLTVL.

Points on this clonotype: A single base separates this from a much larger clone, so it may be a read error. The chain joins TRBV7-2 to TRBJ2-1; D unresolved. Germline assignment: CDR1 SGHTA and CDR2 FQGNSA. The CDR3 has 11 amino acids. V lost 5 bases, J lost 15 bases, and 14 bases lay in between. CDR3: CASSVVGVRFF. CDR3 nucleotides: TGTGCCAGCAGCGTAGTTGGGGTGAGGTTCTTC.